This TCR beta chain was found in a study of T cells in women clearing cervical HPV infection (dated by TCRdb to the late 2010s). Context from the whole study: The cases were 25 women with histologically confirmed HPV16-related CIN3 or worse, and 2 of those women had invasive cancers. Case blood was taken at the visit when the lesion was first identified, whereas control blood was taken when infection was no longer detected. The exploratory proof-of-principle case-control study was nested within the Guanacaste HPV Natural History Study in Costa Rica and compared TCR repertoires across cervical HPV16 outcomes. Among cases, blood sampling came a median of roughly 150 days after lesion detection, with an interquartile range of roughly 80 to 220 days. Since only a few of the women had HLA typing available, the possibility that HLA type was acting as a confounder could not be ruled out. Cases and controls were matched on age within five years and on year of sample collection. The roughly 23 controls were women who cleared a single incident HPV16 infection within 12 months without developing precancer or cancer. Cases had a median age of about 34 years and controls had a median age of around 41, with no significant differences in baseline characteristics. In the parent cohort, around 9,900 women aged 18 or older were enrolled in Guanacaste, Costa Rica, during about 1993 to 1995 and then followed for seven years. Quality controls consisted of five blinded duplicates per group, for a total of roughly 60 samples made up of some 50 participants and ten or so replicates.

Including the terminal cysteine and phenylalanine, the CDR3 comprises 15 residues. Only the CDR3 bases that were read are kept: 36 of them, in frame from base 1. Per the germline V gene, SNHLY is the CDR1 and FYNNEI is the CDR2. Comment on this clone: Its antigen is not yet known. The read gets to within 3 residues of the CDR3 end, and the germline J gene fills in the rest.

Points the paper makes about the study in general: Lower TRBV6-7 relative abundance was observed in cases than in controls (around 0.1% versus 0.15%; Bonferroni P = 0.0008). The cross-sectional design could not show whether associations preceded infection or resulted from it; effector/memory subsets and HPV-specific T cells were not isolated. Because the number of T cells per sample was unknown, the richness differences could reflect varying T-cell content rather than repertoire biology. By combining richness with V gene abundances, random forest classifiers separated cases from controls with an estimated AUC of about 0.83. Significantly higher TCR repertoire richness was observed in CIN3+ cases than in controls across sequencing depths, whereas no difference in evenness was found.

TCR beta CDR3 regions were amplified by multiplex PCR using the immunoSEQ assay from an average of around 1,200 ng genomic DNA per sample. To correct primer bias, the assay used a complete synthetic TCR repertoire to set an amplification baseline. The amplicons were sequenced using the Illumina platform. On the study's bioinformatics: Error correction of the sequences involved clustering with frequency ratios plus a modified nearest-neighbor algorithm, after which the sequences were analyzed in the immunoSEQ Analyzer using IMGT gene definitions. TCR richness and evenness were averaged over 20 rarefaction repeats at each rarefaction depth, excluding samples with fewer sequences than the depth. Relative abundances of V, D and J genes were compared between groups using Wilcoxon rank sum tests, with FDR correction applied. For the blinded duplicates, the intraclass correlation was 90% to 97% for TCR richness and averaged roughly 79% across about 64 gene segments. The table was pulled from immuneACCESS by TCRdb, which kept in-frame rearrangements only. Such tables lose some clones; where checked, under half of the loss comes from unresolved V genes, and the rest has no known cause. V and J calls plus clone size are reproduced from that table; the DNA served to infer D and trimming. The sample table records roughly 30,000 clones. The ten largest clonotypes hold 3.5% of the sample.

Every participant had a single incident cervical HPV16 infection, and women with prevalent HPV16 infections were excluded. Cervical HPV DNA was detected by MY09/MY11 PCR, and genotyping was performed by dot-blot hybridization. Fifteen mL of heparinized blood were centrifuged, and the buffy coat was split into aliquots, frozen at -30 degrees C, and then kept at -80 degrees C. Genomic DNA was extracted from buffy coat specimens using QIAGEN kits. Source material: blood buffy coat. The rearrangement combines TRBV2 with TRBJ2-4; the D gene is unclear. This clonotype was sampled from a woman between 18 and 70 years old with a cervical HPV16 infection that either progressed to CIN3+ or cleared (not recorded which). The part of the CDR3 DNA that was read is TGTGCCAGCAGGGGTGTAATGGCCCCTAACTATGGT. Its protein product is CASRGVMAPNYG. The CDR3, in full, reads CASRGVMAPNYGQYF.